Listed below are T cell receptor beta chains from one sample, sequenced in a study of T-cell reconstitution after alpha-beta-depleted transplantation in children. TCRdb re-analysed the PCR reads in MiXCR, keeping a single row per CDR3 protein. This table holds over 85,000 distinct CDR3 sequences, around 7% found once. The sample in question was PBMCs, obtained before TCRalphabeta/CD19-depleted stem cell transplant. The receptor source for this set is a boy younger than 10 with acute lymphoblastic leukemia, due to receive a stem cell transplant. The conserved cysteine and the conserved F or W are not part of the CDR3 here. The size of a clone is reported for some rows only, either as once, few or many, or as a class for expanded clones.

V gene | clone size | CDR3 protein
TRBV4-3 | few | ASSQDTGLYNSPLH
TRBV28 | . | ASSSGGKPNTEAF
TRBV28 | many | ASSFRVPGYEQY
TRBV10-3 | . | AISDREAGNEQY
TRBV7-8 | many | ASSKDRGRNTGELF
TRBV18 | many | ASSPTRQETQY
TRBV6-2/TRBV6-3 | few | ASSYRDFSEQF
TRBV20-1 | many | SARQGSNQPQH
TRBV10-3 | . | AISEDRRQPQH
TRBV20-1 | many | SASRTPF
TRBV2 | . | ASSGLEQY
TRBV12-3/TRBV12-4 | . | ASRAHPLLAGGPKDTQY
TRBV20-1 | many | SASTTRDSFTEAF
TRBV5-1 | few | ASSFATGGGEQY
TRBV20-1 | many | SARDLTSGGFQETQY
TRBV5-1 | few | ASSLQASGGFTDTQY
TRBV5-1 | . | ASSQGWDTTEAF
TRBV12-3/TRBV12-4 | . | ASTQSYSSNEQF
TRBV20-1 | many | SAGTGEAGELF
TRBV12-3/TRBV12-4 | few | ASLRVIREQF
TRBV7-2 | few | ASSSRVIGTEAF
TRBV5-5 | few | ASSLAGFSGNTIY
TRBV4-3 | . | ASSPNGGVPTYEQY
TRBV6-4 | many | ASSDGGGSPSTDTQY
TRBV5-6 | few | ASSIGTEAF
TRBV11-2 | few | ATALWGGAYEQY
TRBV18 | medium-sized | ASSRRLAGGETQY
TRBV20-1 | . | SARGLALQTQY
TRBV4-1 | few | ASSLSRTRSSYEQY
TRBV5-5 | many | ASSLEGLDSNQPQH
TRBV3-1 | many | ASSQGQVNTEAF
TRBV7-2 | . | ARSFGHTLNTGELF
TRBV5-5 | . | AISLALGETQY
TRBV12-3/TRBV12-4 | few | ASSFHVLAGTNTGELF
TRBV27 | . | ASSRPGTPGRDTQY
TRBV5-6 | few | ASRHEFPRTEAF